These 25 T cell receptor beta chains were sequenced from one sample in a study of spatial heterogeneity in lung cancer. Time point defined: sample taken at primary tumor resection. Without sorting, whole RNA was sequenced from tumor, nontumor lung or frozen PBMC. From the 5' RACE reads, TCRdb called clonotypes with MiXCR, one entry per CDR3 protein. The sample carries roughly 82,000 distinct CDR3 sequences, approximately 12% recorded once. This material consisted of PBMCs, taken at surgery. The source of these receptors is a male donor with early-stage non-small cell lung cancer.

This clonotype was observed many times. The V gene is TRBV7-3, the J gene TRBJ1-1, with D maybe TRBD1 (5 bases). The germline V gene encodes CDR1 SGHTA and CDR2 FQGTGA. This CDR3 contains 16 residues. Trimming cost V 5 bases and J 5 bases, with 21 bases left between them. CDR3 region: CASSPGASRKGTEAFF. The CDR3 nucleotides read TGTGCCAGCAGCCCCGGGGCCAGCAGGAAGGGAACTGAAGCTTTCTTT.

The V call is TRBV19, the J call TRBJ2-7, with TRBD2 as a possible D gene (6 bases). The ends were cut back, 2 bases at V and 2 bases at J, with 13 bases in the middle. CDR3 length: 15 amino acids. In germline, CDR1 is LNHDA, CDR2 SQIVND (reference sequence). The CDR3 DNA reads as TGTGCCAGTAGTATACGGGCGGGGCCACCCTACGAGCAGTACTTC. Translation: CASSIRAGPPYEQYF.

This clonotype was counted at least ten times. This rearrangement joins TRBV27 to TRBJ2-7; D unresolved. This CDR3 is built from 17 residues. Trimming shortened V by 0 bases and J by 0 bases, and 15 bases separated the two germline ends. Germline CDR1 MNHEY, CDR2 SMNVEV (reference sequence). CDR3 region: CASSLSFERFSSYEQYF. CDR3 in DNA: TGTGCCAGCAGTTTATCGTTTGAGCGATTTAGCTCCTACGAGCAGTACTTC.

This clonotype was seen repeatedly, ten times or more. The V gene is TRBV12-5, the J gene TRBJ1-2; the match to TRBD1 covers 9 bases. With V trimmed by 7 bases and J by 8 bases, 8 bases remained unmatched. Germline V lookup: CDR1 LGHNT, CDR2 FRNRAP. The CDR3 consists of 13 residues. CDR3 loop: CASDSGQGGGYTF. CDR3 sequence (DNA): TGTGCTAGTGACTCGGGACAGGGAGGCGGCTACACCTTC.

This chain connects TRBV13 to TRBJ2-7, with 7 bases that match TRBD1. CDR3 length equals 13 residues. Germline V CDR1 and CDR2: PRHDT, FYEKMQ (reference sequence). Trimming took 0 bases from V and 6 from J; bases not matched to a gene: 2. This CDR3 is CASSLGTGTEQYF. The CDR3 DNA sequence: TGTGCCAGCAGCTTAGGGACAGGGACCGAGCAGTACTTC.

The rearrangement joins TRBV6-2 or TRBV6-3 to TRBJ1-1; the D gene is possibly TRBD1 (5 bases). Deletions cut 2 bases from V and 2 bases from J, with 21 bases between. Germline V CDR1 and CDR2: MNHEY, SVGEGT. The CDR3 spans 18 residues. The chain's CDR3 is CASSYGDLKRSLNTEAFF. CDR3 nucleotide sequence: TGTGCCAGCAGTTACGGGGACCTTAAACGATCTCTTAACACTGAAGCTTTCTTT.

This clonotype was seen repeatedly, ten times or more. This chain links TRBV10-3 with TRBJ2-1; D remains unclear. Trimming cost V 5 bases and J 5 bases, with 13 bases left between them. This CDR3 contains 14 residues. Germline V gene sequence: CDR1 ENHRY, CDR2 SYGVKD. The CDR3 is CAISSPARDNEQFF. Here the CDR3 DNA reads TGTGCCATCAGTTCGCCCGCCCGTGACAATGAGCAGTTCTTC.

This clonotype was seen a few times. The gene calls are TRBV2 and TRBJ2-3; 12 nucleotides line up with TRBD2. Germline assignment: CDR1 SNHLY and CDR2 FYNNEI. CDR3 size: 16 residues. The J segment lost 2 bases and the V segment lost 5 bases, leaving 5 bases of the junction unmatched. In DNA form, the CDR3 reads TGTGCCAGCAGTCCAAGGACTAGCGGGATCACAGATACGCAGTATTTT. It codes for CASSPRTSGITDTQYF.

This clonotype showed up just a few times. This sequence joins TRBV30 and TRBJ1-2, with TRBD1 matching 7 bases. Germline CDR1 reads GTSNPN; CDR2 reads SVGIG (reference sequence). This CDR3 is 14 amino acids long. With 0 bases clipped from V and 8 bases from J, the junction kept 9 bases outside the gene matches. This chain's CDR3 is CAWSVQGSGRGYTF. The CDR3 nucleotides are TGTGCCTGGAGTGTACAGGGGTCAGGTCGCGGCTACACCTTC.

This chain uses TRBV7-9 with TRBJ2-1, with 12 bases aligning to TRBD2. Trimming cost V 4 bases and J 4 bases; bases outside gene matches: 2. Germline-derived CDR1 and CDR2 are SEHNR and FQNEAQ (reference sequence). The CDR3 spans 15 residues. This chain's CDR3 is CASSSLAGGYNEQFF. The DNA of the CDR3 is TGTGCCAGCAGCTCCCTAGCGGGAGGGTACAATGAGCAGTTCTTC.

CDR3 sequence reads: CASSQGRTLSNPRGEQYF. The CDR3 DNA reads as TGTGCCAGCAGCCAGGGACGAACACTGTCTAATCCCCGCGGCGAGCAGTACTTC. The chain is built from TRBV12-3 or TRBV12-4 and TRBJ2-7; D may correspond to TRBD1 or TRBD2 (5 bases each). CDR3 length: 18 amino acids. The ends were cut back, 6 bases at V and 6 bases at J, with 30 bases in the middle.

J is TRBJ2-3 and V is TRBV27; D not certain. The V and J ends lost 4 bases and 3 bases respectively, with 5 bases between them. The CDR3 covers 12 residues. Germline-derived CDR1 and CDR2 are MNHEY and SMNVEV (reference sequence). Here the CDR3 DNA reads TGTGCCAGCAGTTCTGCGACAGATACGCAGTATTTT. Translation: CASSSATDTQYF.

The gene calls are TRBV4-1 and TRBJ2-3, with 13 positions matching TRBD2. The germline gives CDR1 MGHRA, CDR2 YSYEKL. V lost 2 bases to trimming and J lost 4 bases; unmatched junction nucleotides: 6. This CDR3 has 17 residues. The CDR3 DNA reads as TGCGCCAGCAGCCAAACTAGCGGGAGGGCCGGTGCAGATACGCAGTATTTT. Encoded protein: CASSQTSGRAGADTQYF.

This clonotype was recorded at least ten times. The rearrangement joins TRBV29-1 to TRBJ1-1; a possible D gene is TRBD1 (5 bases). The CDR3 totals 14 residues. Trimming left V 6 bases short and J 10 bases short, with 24 bases between. Germline CDR1 SQVTM, CDR2 ANQGSEA. The CDR3, as DNA: TGCAGCGTAAGGACCCGAGGCTTTCCGAGGGGAGCTTTCTTT. Protein sequence: CSVRTRGFPRGAFF.

J is TRBJ2-2 and V is TRBV12-3 or TRBV12-4; no firm D call. Between the trimmed V and J ends, which lost 5 bases and 11 bases, there was a span of 9 bases. The CDR3 covers 11 residues. The CDR3 DNA follows: TGTGCCAGCAGTCGCGCCTTCGAGCTGTTTTTT. It translates to CASSRAFELFF.

This clonotype was detected many times. The chain couples TRBV20-1 to TRBJ1-1, with D perhaps matching TRBD1 (6 bases). V was trimmed by 6 bases and J by 1 base, leaving 15 bases between them. The CDR3 is 14 residues long. Germline-derived CDR1 and CDR2 are DFQATT and SNEGSKA (reference sequence). DNA for the CDR3: TGCAGTGCCTTAACAGGGCGGGGGAACACTGAAGCTTTCTTT. It yields the protein CSALTGRGNTEAFF.

This clonotype was counted between two and nine times. This sequence joins TRBV6-5 and TRBJ2-1; 10 bases line up with TRBD2. The V and J ends lost 6 bases and 7 bases, in that order; junction bases with no gene match: 9. This CDR3 contains 15 residues. Per germline, CDR1 MNHEY and CDR2 SVGAGI. CDR3 region: CASRLQRGGGNEQFF. CDR3 DNA sequence: TGTGCCAGCAGATTACAGCGGGGGGGCGGAAATGAGCAGTTCTTC.

In its sample, this clonotype was seen a few times. The chain employs TRBV27 and TRBJ2-1, with 11 bases matching TRBD1. Germline V CDR1 and CDR2: MNHEY, SMNVEV (reference sequence). The ends lost 6 bases at V and 8 bases at J; junction bases unmatched: 9. The length of the CDR3 is 15 residues. The chain's CDR3 is CASSLTGQGVHEQFF. DNA for the CDR3: TGTGCCAGCAGCCTAACGGGACAGGGGGTTCATGAGCAGTTCTTC.

This clonotype was counted many times. This chain uses TRBV2 with TRBJ1-2, with 7 bases fitting TRBD1. The J segment lost 2 bases and the V segment lost 7 bases, leaving 10 bases of the junction unmatched. The CDR3 is 15 residues long. From germline, CDR1 is SNHLY and CDR2 FYNNEI. CDR3 in amino acids: CASIPGGGLNYGYTF. The DNA for the CDR3 is TGTGCCAGCATTCCAGGGGGGGGGCTGAACTATGGCTACACCTTC.

The chain has TRBV20-1 and TRBJ1-1; 9 bases line up with TRBD1. V dropped 3 bases and J dropped 5; count of bases not matched to a gene: 13. This CDR3 spans 16 amino acids. Germline-derived CDR1 and CDR2 are DFQATT and SNEGSKA (reference sequence). As DNA, the CDR3 is TGCAGTGCTAGGGTACAGGGGGCTAACGTTGAAACTGAAGCTTTCTTT. Residues: CSARVQGANVETEAFF.

This clonotype was seen ten or more times. In nucleotides, the CDR3 is TGCAGCGTTGAGGGTTGGGCTAATGAAAAACTGTTTTTT. This encodes CSVEGWANEKLFF. The rearrangement joins TRBV29-1 to TRBJ1-4; D is uncertain. Trimming removed 3 bases at V and 3 bases at J, with 8 bases between. The CDR3 is made up of 13 amino acids. Germline V gene data show CDR1 as SQVTM and CDR2 as ANQGSEA. The variable domain in full, with the rest retrieved from reference TRBV29-1 and TRBJ1-4, is SAVISQKPSRDICQRGTSLTIQCQVDSQVTMMFWYRQQPGQSLTLIATANQGSEATYESGFVIDKFPISRPNLTFSTLTVSNMSPEDSSIYLCSVEGWANEKLFFGSGTQLSVL.

There are a few counts of this clonotype. V and J are TRBV7-2 and TRBJ2-5; D is perhaps TRBD2 (6 bases). This CDR3 is 14 amino acids long. Germline loops: CDR1 SGHTA, CDR2 FQGNSA. The V and J ends lost 4 bases and 5 bases respectively, with 14 bases between them. In nucleotides, the CDR3 is TGTGCCAGCAGCTCGGCGGGACTCCCGGAGACCCAGTACTTC. Its translation is CASSSAGLPETQYF.

This chain links TRBV20-1 with TRBJ2-5; D is possibly TRBD1 or TRBD2 (5 bases each). Germline assignment: CDR1 DFQATT and CDR2 SNEGSKA (reference sequence). Trimming took off 3 bases at V and 2 bases at J, with 13 bases between the two ends. The CDR3 spans 14 residues. CDR3 bases: TGCAGTGCTAGGGCCGGGGCCTATCAAGAGACCCAGTACTTC. Translating it yields CSARAGAYQETQYF.

This clonotype was observed a few times. The rearrangement joins TRBV4-1 to TRBJ2-5; D possibly corresponds to TRBD2 (7 bases). This CDR3 has 15 residues. V was shortened by 1 base and J by 3 bases, with 12 bases between the two germline ends. Germline lookup yields CDR1 MGHRA and CDR2 YSYEKL. CDR3 sequence: CASSQGGAGEETQYF. CDR3 sequence (DNA): TGCGCCAGCAGCCAAGGGGGGGCGGGAGAAGAGACCCAGTACTTC.

This clonotype was found many times. V and J are TRBV20-1 and TRBJ1-1; D is unresolved. CDR1 is DFQATT and CDR2 is SNEGSKA in the germline V gene (reference sequence). This CDR3 is 13 amino acids long. The ends were cut back, 0 bases at V and 4 bases at J, with 9 bases in the middle. Written as DNA, the CDR3 is TGCAGTGCTAGAGAAGGGCTAGGCACTGAAGCTTTCTTT. This codes for CSAREGLGTEAFF.